The 28 T cell receptor beta chains presented below share a single source sample, sequenced in a study of CD8 T cells in ankylosing spondylitis. In TCRdb, the 5' RACE reads were re-called with MiXCR into one record per CDR3 protein. This sample has around 330,000 distinct CDR3 sequences, with 11% found just once. The specimen was blood, either unsorted or a sorted T cell fraction (not recorded which). These receptors originate from a female donor with ankylosing spondylitis or in good health (not recorded which).

This clonotype was counted at least ten times. The chain employs TRBV27 and TRBJ2-7; 10 nucleotides match TRBD1. Germline V gene lookup returns CDR1 MNHEY and CDR2 SMNVEV (reference sequence). This CDR3 has 13 amino acids. The V gene end was trimmed by 11 bases and the J gene end by 7 bases; junction bases not matched to a gene: 11. CDR3 sequence (DNA): TGTGCCTCGACAGGGGGCCCCGTAGGGGAGCAGTACTTC. Its translation is CASTGGPVGEQYF.

This clonotype was seen at least ten times. The chain combines TRBV6-5 with TRBJ1-1, with D perhaps TRBD1 (5 bases). The CDR3 is 15 amino acids. Trimming took 0 bases from V and 2 from J, leaving 10 bases between them. Germline-derived CDR1 and CDR2 are MNHEY and SVGAGI. The CDR3 nucleotides read TGTGCCAGCAGTTACTCGTGGCAGGGCAACACTGAAGCTTTCTTT. Amino acid sequence: CASSYSWQGNTEAFF.

The genes are TRBV19 and TRBJ2-7; D gene unclear. This CDR3 spans 15 amino acids. The V gene's germline CDR1 is LNHDA and CDR2 SQIVND (reference sequence). Deletions cut 1 base from V and 0 bases from J, with 10 bases between. CDR3 bases: TGTGCCAGTAGTATAGTCGGAAGGAGCTCCTACGAGCAGTACTTC. It specifies CASSIVGRSSYEQYF.

In this sample, this clonotype turned up many times. The genes are TRBV5-1 and TRBJ1-5; D unclear. Trimming removed 1 base from V and 1 base from J, with 9 bases in between. The CDR3 length is 15 residues. Germline-derived CDR1 and CDR2 are SGHRS and YFSETQ. The CDR3, as DNA: TGCGCCAGCAGCTTGCGGGGAGGGAGCAATCAGCCCCAGCATTTT. The encoded protein is CASSLRGGSNQPQHF.

The CDR3 bases are TGCAGTGCGCTACAGGGGGCTACGCGCGGTCAGCCCCAGCATTTT. Translating gives CSALQGATRGQPQHF. The chain couples TRBV20-1 to TRBJ1-5, with TRBD1 matching 9 bases. After removal of 6 bases from V and 6 bases from J, the junction contained 12 bases not matched to a gene. In germline, CDR1 is DFQATT, CDR2 SNEGSKA (reference sequence). This CDR3 is 15 amino acids long.

In its sample, this clonotype was seen a few times. This chain connects TRBV5-5 to TRBJ1-1; D is unclear. Trimming stripped 4 bases from V and 6 bases from J, with 13 bases between. Germline V gives CDR1 SGHKS, CDR2 YYEKEE (reference sequence). The length of the CDR3 is 13 residues. CDR3 sequence reads: CASSRIPGAEAFF. CDR3 coding DNA: TGTGCCAGCAGCAGAATTCCCGGGGCTGAAGCTTTCTTT.

This clonotype was seen at least ten times. The V gene is TRBV5-1, the J gene TRBJ1-5, with D perhaps TRBD1 (6 bases). This CDR3 is built from 11 residues. With 9 bases removed from V and 10 bases from J, the gap between germline ends came to 14 bases. Germline values: CDR1 SGHRS, CDR2 YFSETQ. CDR3 DNA: TGCGCCATCCAGTACGGGGGCCCCCAGCATTTT. Translating it yields CAIQYGGPQHF.

In regard to this clonotype: A read error may explain this, as a much larger clone is one base away. The chain couples TRBV7-6 to TRBJ2-2; no firm D call. The CDR3 has 14 amino acids. CDR1 and CDR2 (germline): SGHVS, FNYEAQ. The DNA of the CDR3 is TGTGCCAGAAGCTTAAGTGGGCCCACCGGGGAGCTGTTTTTT. As protein: CARSLSGPTGELFF.

J is TRBJ2-2 and V is TRBV5-4; D uncertain. The CDR3 extends over 14 amino acids. With 0 bases removed from V and 6 bases from J, the gap between germline ends came to 9 bases. Looked up from germline, CDR1 is SGHNT and CDR2 is YYREEE (reference sequence). CDR3 sequence (DNA): TGTGCCAGCAGCTTGGAGCTCTACTCCGGGGAGCTGTTTTTT. It codes for CASSLELYSGELFF. Based on the CDR3 plus reference TRBV5-4 and TRBJ2-2, the full variable domain is ETGVTQSPTHLIKTRGQQVTLRCSSQSGHNTVSWYQQALGQGPQFIFQYYREEENGRGNFPPRFSGLQFPNYSSELNVNALELDDSALYLCASSLELYSGELFFGEGSRLTVL.

In this sample, this clonotype turned up many times. This chain joins TRBV6-4 and TRBJ1-1; D gene unclear. V was shortened by 5 bases and J by 4 bases, with 14 bases between the two germline ends. CDR3 length: 14 amino acids. In germline, CDR1 is MRHNA, CDR2 SNTAGT. CDR3 coding DNA: TGTGCCAGCAGTCCCGACGGGGTAGGCACTGAAGCTTTCTTT. It encodes CASSPDGVGTEAFF.

The chain combines TRBV11-3 with TRBJ2-5, with D possibly matching TRBD1 (6 bases). The CDR3 loop spans 14 amino acids. Germline assignment: CDR1 SGHNT and CDR2 YENEEA. V was trimmed by 5 bases and J by 5 bases, leaving 15 bases between them. The CDR3 region is CASSTTGFEETQYF. CDR3 nucleotide sequence: TGTGCCAGCAGCACCACAGGGTTTGAGGAGACCCAGTACTTC.

This clonotype was detected ten times or more. The chain couples TRBV5-1 to TRBJ1-2; 12 positions agree with TRBD1. Germline V lookup: CDR1 SGHRS, CDR2 YFSETQ. This CDR3 has 17 residues. J was trimmed by 3 bases and V by 1 base; bases with no gene match: 7. As DNA, the CDR3 is TGCGCCAGCAGCTTGCTGGGACAGGGGGCCGTAGACTATGGCTACACCTTC. This gives the protein CASSLLGQGAVDYGYTF. The full variable domain, completed using reference TRBV5-1 and TRBJ1-2, is KAGVTQTPRYLIKTRGQQVTLSCSPISGHRSVSWYQQTPGQGLQFLFEYFSETQRNKGNFPGRFSGRQFSNSRSEMNVSTLELGDSALYLCASSLLGQGAVDYGYTFGSGTRLTVV.

The chain is built from TRBV15 and TRBJ1-4; D ambiguous. V was cut by 5 bases and J by 14 bases, with 15 bases left in between. Germline V gives CDR1 LNHNV, CDR2 YYDKDF (reference sequence). The length of the CDR3 is 12 residues. CDR3 nucleotides: TGTGCCACCAGCCTTGTCAGGCCCCCCCTGTTTTTT. It specifies CATSLVRPPLFF.

The chain employs TRBV12-3 or TRBV12-4 and TRBJ1-3, with unresolved D. The CDR3 loop spans 15 amino acids. The V gene lost 6 bases and the J gene lost 1 base, with 13 bases spanning the gap. The CDR3: CASRKPPESGNTIYF. DNA for the CDR3: TGTGCCAGCAGGAAGCCCCCAGAATCTGGAAACACCATATATTTT.

This clonotype has ten or more counts. The chain recombines TRBV20-1 with TRBJ2-1; D remains unclear. The germline V gene has CDR1 DFQATT and CDR2 SNEGSKA (reference sequence). With 6 bases removed from V and 3 bases from J, the gap between germline ends came to 12 bases. This CDR3 contains 13 residues. DNA for the CDR3: TGCAGTGCCGAGTGGACGGACTACAATGAGCAGTTCTTC. Protein sequence: CSAEWTDYNEQFF.

This clonotype was seen many times. The CDR3 spells CSARESPGLAGASSYEQYF. DNA for the CDR3: TGCAGTGCTAGAGAATCTCCGGGACTAGCGGGGGCCAGCTCCTACGAGCAGTACTTC. The chain carries TRBV20-1 and TRBJ2-7, with TRBD2 identical over 14 bases. In germline, CDR1 is DFQATT, CDR2 SNEGSKA (reference sequence). J gave up 0 bases and V 0 bases, and 10 bases lay outside the gene matches. This CDR3 has 19 residues.

Ten or more counts support this clonotype. The V call is TRBV5-1, the J call TRBJ2-1, with D hard to call. V was cut by 0 bases and J by 7 bases, with 14 bases left in between. The CDR3 sequence is 15 residues long. The germline gives CDR1 SGHRS, CDR2 YFSETQ. CDR3 sequence: CASSLEGRSLNEQFF. The CDR3 coding sequence is TGCGCCAGCAGCTTGGAAGGACGATCTCTGAATGAGCAGTTCTTC.

V gene TRBV7-8 combines with J gene TRBJ2-5, with a possible D match to TRBD1 (6 bases). V was trimmed by 2 bases and J by 2 bases, leaving 15 bases between them. CDR3 length: 16 residues. Germline assignment: CDR1 SGHVS and CDR2 FQNEAQ. CDR3 region: CASSLSPGHKQETQYF. Here the CDR3 DNA reads TGTGCCAGCAGCTTAAGTCCGGGACATAAACAAGAGACCCAGTACTTC.

This clonotype was seen many times. This rearrangement joins TRBV5-6 to TRBJ2-7, with 8 positions matching TRBD2. The trim removed 0 bases at V and 0 bases at J, leaving 11 bases unmatched. The CDR3 runs to 18 residues. Looked up from germline, CDR1 is SGHDT and CDR2 is YYEEEE. The CDR3 sequence: CASSLVTSDHLSSYEQYF. In DNA form, the CDR3 reads TGTGCCAGCAGCTTGGTGACTAGCGACCACCTGAGCTCCTACGAGCAGTACTTC.

This clonotype was detected many times. The chain recombines TRBV5-1 with TRBJ1-1, with D tentatively TRBD1 (6 bases). The V end was cut by 4 bases, the J end by 1 base, with 8 bases between. CDR3 length: 13 amino acids. Germline CDR1 is SGHRS and CDR2 is YFSETQ. CDR3 coding DNA: TGCGCCAGCAGCGGGGGCGGGAACACTGAAGCTTTCTTT. This codes for CASSGGGNTEAFF.

This clonotype was observed at least ten times. The V gene is TRBV10-3, the J gene TRBJ2-1; D is unclear. CDR1 is ENHRY, CDR2 SYGVKD, per germline. The CDR3 contains 13 residues. V gave up 5 bases and J gave up 4 bases, with 9 bases separating them. CDR3 nucleotides: TGTGCCATCAGTTCGGACGGGTACAATGAGCAGTTCTTC. Translating it yields CAISSDGYNEQFF.

Ten or more counts support this clonotype. The genes are TRBV5-1 and TRBJ2-2; D ambiguous. Trimming removed 3 bases at V and 0 bases at J, with 12 bases between. Per the germline V gene, CDR1 is SGHRS and CDR2 is YFSETQ. The CDR3 is 16 amino acids. CDR3 in amino acids: CASSSTAASNTGELFF. As DNA, the CDR3 is TGCGCCAGCAGCTCAACTGCGGCATCGAACACCGGGGAGCTGTTTTTT.

This clonotype was recorded many times. The rearrangement joins TRBV28 to TRBJ2-7; TRBD1 matches 7 bases. V lost 2 bases, J lost 2 bases, and 3 bases stayed unmatched. The CDR3 contains 14 residues. The germline V gene encodes CDR1 MDHEN and CDR2 SYDVKM. The DNA of the CDR3 is TGTGCCAGCAGTTTAATGCAGGGGGCCTACGAGCAGTACTTC. This translates into CASSLMQGAYEQYF.

This clonotype appeared many times. The chain joins TRBV5-1 to TRBJ2-1; 9 positions match TRBD1. V shed 5 bases, J shed 2 bases, and the junction held 8 bases outside the gene matches. CDR3 length: 16 amino acids. CDR1 SGHRS and CDR2 YFSETQ come from the germline V gene. Here the CDR3 DNA reads TGCGCCAGCAGTCTTGGGACAGGGCTTCCCTACAATGAGCAGTTCTTC. It codes for CASSLGTGLPYNEQFF.

This clonotype has ten or more counts. This rearrangement joins TRBV4-2 to TRBJ2-7, with D perhaps TRBD2 (5 bases). CDR1 is LGHNA and CDR2 is YNFKEQ in the germline V gene. The CDR3 length is 14 residues. Trimming took 0 bases from V and 4 from J, leaving 10 bases between them. The CDR3 region is CASSQDRGPYEQYF. CDR3 sequence (DNA): TGTGCCAGCAGCCAAGATCGGGGTCCGTACGAGCAGTACTTC.

This clonotype was counted at least ten times. The chain carries TRBV7-8 and TRBJ2-3; tentative D call: TRBD2 (6 bases). CDR1 is SGHVS and CDR2 is FQNEAQ in the germline V gene. The CDR3 is made up of 14 amino acids. The V end was cut by 3 bases, the J end by 4 bases, with 11 bases between. The CDR3 DNA sequence: TGTGCCAGCAGCTTGGGGGGTTGGCCAGATACGCAGTATTTT. Protein product: CASSLGGWPDTQYF.

The chain has TRBV3-1 and TRBJ2-1; D is perhaps TRBD1 (5 bases). The ends were cut back, 4 bases at V and 8 bases at J, with 15 bases in the middle. Germline V gene data show CDR1 as LGHDT and CDR2 as YNNKEL (reference sequence). There are 14 residues in the CDR3. The CDR3: CASSPLRQGDEQFF. CDR3 nucleotides: TGTGCCAGCAGCCCCCTTCGGCAGGGCGATGAGCAGTTCTTC.

In the case of this clonotype: This may stem from a read error, because a much larger clone lies one nucleotide away. CDR3 amino acids: CSALRGLNSEAFF. In nucleotides, the CDR3 is TGCAGTGCTCTAAGAGGACTGAACTCTGAAGCTTTCTTT. This chain joins TRBV20-1 and TRBJ1-1; D uncertain. The CDR3 covers 13 residues. CDR1 and CDR2 (germline): DFQATT, SNEGSKA (reference sequence).